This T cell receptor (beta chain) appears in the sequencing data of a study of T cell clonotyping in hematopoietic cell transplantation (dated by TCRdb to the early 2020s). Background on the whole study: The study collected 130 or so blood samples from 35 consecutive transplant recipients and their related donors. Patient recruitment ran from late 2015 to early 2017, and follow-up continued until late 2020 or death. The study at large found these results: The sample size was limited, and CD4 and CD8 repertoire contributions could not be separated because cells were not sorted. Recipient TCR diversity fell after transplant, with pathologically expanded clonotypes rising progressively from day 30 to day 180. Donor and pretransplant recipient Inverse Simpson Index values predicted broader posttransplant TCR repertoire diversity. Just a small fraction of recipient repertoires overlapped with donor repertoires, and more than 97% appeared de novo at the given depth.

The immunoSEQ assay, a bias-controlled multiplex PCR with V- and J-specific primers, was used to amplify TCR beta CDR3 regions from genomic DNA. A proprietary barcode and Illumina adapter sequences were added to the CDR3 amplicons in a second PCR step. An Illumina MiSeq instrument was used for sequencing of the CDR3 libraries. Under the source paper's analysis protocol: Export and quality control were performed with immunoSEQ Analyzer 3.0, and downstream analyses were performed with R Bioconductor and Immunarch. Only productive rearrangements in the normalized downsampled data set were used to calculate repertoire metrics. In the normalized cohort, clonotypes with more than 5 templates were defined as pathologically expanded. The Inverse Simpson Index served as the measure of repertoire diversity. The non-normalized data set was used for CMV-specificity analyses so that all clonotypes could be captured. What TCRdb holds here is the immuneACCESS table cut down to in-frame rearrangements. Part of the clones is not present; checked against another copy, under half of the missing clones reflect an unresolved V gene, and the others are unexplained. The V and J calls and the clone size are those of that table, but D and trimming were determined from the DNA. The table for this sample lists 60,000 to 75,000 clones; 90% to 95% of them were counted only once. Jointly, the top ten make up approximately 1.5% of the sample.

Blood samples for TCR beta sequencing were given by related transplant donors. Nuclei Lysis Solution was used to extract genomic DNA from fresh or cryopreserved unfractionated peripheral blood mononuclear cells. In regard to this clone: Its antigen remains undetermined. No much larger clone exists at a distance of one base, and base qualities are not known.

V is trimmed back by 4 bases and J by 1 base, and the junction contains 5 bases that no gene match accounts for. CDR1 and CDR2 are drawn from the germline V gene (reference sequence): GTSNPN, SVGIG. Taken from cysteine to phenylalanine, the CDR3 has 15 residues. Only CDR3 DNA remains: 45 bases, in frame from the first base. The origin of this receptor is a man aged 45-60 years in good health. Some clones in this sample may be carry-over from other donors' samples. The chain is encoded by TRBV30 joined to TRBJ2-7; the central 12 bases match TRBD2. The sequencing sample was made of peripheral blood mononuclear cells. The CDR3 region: CAWTGLAGNSYEQYF. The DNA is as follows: TGTGCCTGGACCGGACTAGCGGGAAATTCCTACGAGCAGTACTTC.